This passage covers 30 T cell receptor beta chains from one sample sequenced in a study of monozygotic twins with inflammatory bowel disease. From its re-call of the 5' RACE reads, TCRdb lists each CDR3 protein once, without DNA. The specimen's table records some 200,000 distinct CDR3 sequences. Sequencing was carried out using blood. The receptors were sampled from a human donor with ulcerative colitis or Crohn's disease, or a healthy co-twin of an affected twin (not recorded which).

The chain is built from TRBV2 and TRBJ2-5; the D gene TCRdb calls, TRBD2, cannot be checked with no DNA. The CDR3 contains 12 residues. The germline CDR1 and CDR2 sequences are SNHLY and FYNNEI. The CDR3 loop is CASTPRGGDQYF.

J is TRBJ2-2 and V is TRBV2; TCRdb names TRBD2, which stays unverified in the absence of DNA. The germline gives CDR1 SNHLY, CDR2 FYNNEI. The CDR3 contains 15 residues. The CDR3: CASSEFSPNTGELFF.

The gene calls are TRBV6-1 and TRBJ1-2; the TCRdb call, TRBD1, lacks DNA for checking. In germline, CDR1 is MNHNS, CDR2 SASEGT. The CDR3 consists of 16 residues. CDR3: CASSDGGTGAFGGYTF.

J is TRBJ2-3 and V is TRBV5-4. This CDR3 is built from 14 residues. Germline CDR1 SGHNT, CDR2 YYREEE (reference sequence). The CDR3 spells CASSLVSSTDTQYF.

The rearrangement joins TRBV27 to TRBJ2-2; TCRdb outputs TRBD2, but without DNA this stays unchecked. Germline V CDR1 and CDR2: MNHEY, SMNVEV (reference sequence). This CDR3 region has 17 residues. CDR3 region: CASTSLGGLGGVGELFF.

The rearrangement joins TRBV29-1 to TRBJ1-3. Germline V CDR1 and CDR2: SQVTM, ANQGSEA. This CDR3 has 13 amino acids. CDR3 in amino acids: CSVDLYSGNTIYF.

The chain has TRBV6-2 or TRBV6-3 and TRBJ2-7; the D gene TCRdb calls, TRBD1, cannot be checked with no DNA. CDR3 size: 16 residues. Germline loops: CDR1 MNHEY, CDR2 SVGEGT. CDR3 amino acids: CASSYSPGGVNYEQYF.

The gene calls are TRBV6-5 and TRBJ1-5; TCRdb's D call, TRBD1, is unchecked because there is no DNA. In germline, CDR1 is MNHEY, CDR2 SVGAGI. The CDR3 extends over 15 amino acids. CDR3 sequence reads: CASSYLPDRGQPQHF.

The V gene is TRBV20-1, the J gene TRBJ2-1; TCRdb's assignment of TRBD1 cannot be checked, as there is no DNA. The CDR3 length is 13 residues. Germline V CDR1 and CDR2: DFQATT, SNEGSKA (reference sequence). This CDR3 is CSPRGGPYNEQFF.

The gene calls are TRBV12-3 or TRBV12-4 and TRBJ1-2. CDR3 length: 13 amino acids. This chain's CDR3 is CASSFSQHYGYTF.

This rearrangement joins TRBV10-3 to TRBJ2-5; TCRdb names TRBD1, which stays unverified in the absence of DNA. CDR1 is ENHRY, CDR2 SYGVKD, per germline. CDR3 length: 14 amino acids. CDR3: CAISPGTPQETQYF.

This rearrangement joins TRBV7-9 to TRBJ1-1. Germline CDR1 is SEHNR and CDR2 is FQNEAQ (reference sequence). The CDR3 loop spans 13 amino acids. The CDR3 sequence is CASSFRSNTEAFF.

The genes are TRBV28 and TRBJ2-2; with no DNA, the TCRdb D assignment of TRBD2 cannot be verified. CDR1 and CDR2 (germline): MDHEN, SYDVKM. The CDR3 has 20 residues. Here the CDR3 reads CASSYFPGLAGAASTGELFF.

The chain carries TRBV7-2 and TRBJ2-7; the TCRdb D gene call, TRBD1, has no DNA to confirm it. Germline assignment: CDR1 SGHTA and CDR2 FQGNSA. CDR3 length: 14 amino acids. The CDR3 reads CASSRTGTPLEQYF.

This chain links TRBV6-6 with TRBJ2-7. The CDR3 runs 13 residues. From germline, CDR1 is MNHNY and CDR2 SVGAGI (reference sequence). CDR3: CASSYRGFDEQYF.

The chain uses TRBV20-1 and TRBJ2-1; TCRdb outputs TRBD2, but without DNA this stays unchecked. The germline V gene encodes CDR1 DFQATT and CDR2 SNEGSKA (reference sequence). The CDR3 is 14 residues long. The CDR3 sequence: CSATGLAGANEQFF.

The genes are TRBV7-6 and TRBJ1-5. Germline V gives CDR1 SGHVS, CDR2 FNYEAQ. CDR3 size: 13 residues. The CDR3 protein is CASSLGLDQPQHF.

The chain is built from TRBV28 and TRBJ2-1; TCRdb calls TRBD1, which cannot be checked without DNA. The length of the CDR3 is 13 residues. CDR1 is MDHEN and CDR2 is SYDVKM in the germline V gene. The CDR3 loop is CASRGGSYNEQFF.

This sequence joins TRBV5-1 and TRBJ1-3. Germline CDR1 SGHRS, CDR2 YFSETQ. This CDR3 has 15 residues. Here the CDR3 reads CASSLASPGGNTIYF.

The rearrangement uses TRBV7-8 and TRBJ2-7; TCRdb lists TRBD1, though no DNA is available to test this call. This CDR3 region has 14 residues. Germline V gene data show CDR1 as SGHVS and CDR2 as FQNEAQ. CDR3 protein: CASSSARVGKEQYF.

The chain has TRBV29-1 and TRBJ1-2. Germline V gives CDR1 SQVTM, CDR2 ANQGSEA. This CDR3 comprises 14 residues. CDR3: CSVVERGGDYGYTF.

J is TRBJ1-1 and V is TRBV6-1; the D call from TCRdb, TRBD1, cannot be confirmed without DNA. The CDR3 spans 13 residues. CDR1 MNHNS and CDR2 SASEGT come from the germline V gene. CDR3 protein: CAIPGRRNTEAFF.

The chain has TRBV5-1 and TRBJ2-1; TCRdb selects TRBD2, and the lack of DNA leaves this call unchecked. CDR1 and CDR2 from the germline V gene are SGHRS and YFSETQ. This CDR3 region has 15 residues. CDR3 loop: CASSIRLLPYNEQFF.

V gene TRBV27 combines with J gene TRBJ2-6; TCRdb gives TRBD2 as the D gene, but with no DNA this cannot be confirmed. Germline V gene lookup returns CDR1 MNHEY and CDR2 SMNVEV (reference sequence). This CDR3 has 16 amino acids. This CDR3 is CASSRGGVSGANVLTF. Variable domain in full (rest from reference TRBV27 and TRBJ2-6): EAQVTQNPRYLITVTGKKLTVTCSQNMNHEYMSWYRQDPGLGLRQIYYSMNVEVTDKGDVPEGYKVSRKEKRNFPLILESPSPNQTSLYFCASSRGGVSGANVLTFGAGSRLTVL.

V and J are TRBV7-2 and TRBJ2-3; lacking DNA, the TRBD1 call made by TCRdb goes unchecked. Germline CDR1 and CDR2: SGHTA and FQGNSA. The CDR3 has 15 residues. CDR3 region: CASSLQGPSTDTQYF.

The V call is TRBV5-4, the J call TRBJ2-5. This CDR3 comprises 14 residues. The germline V gene encodes CDR1 SGHNT and CDR2 YYREEE (reference sequence). CDR3 in amino acids: CASSLASRRETQYF.

The chain uses TRBV6-5 and TRBJ2-2. The CDR3 contains 15 residues. Germline lookup yields CDR1 MNHEY and CDR2 SVGAGI. This CDR3 reads CASSYSQTNTGELFF.

The rearrangement links TRBV6-5 to TRBJ1-2; TCRdb picks TRBD1, but there is no DNA to check that call. CDR3 length: 14 amino acids. Germline assignment: CDR1 MNHEY and CDR2 SVGAGI. The CDR3 sequence is CASSYSIRGWGYTF.

The gene calls are TRBV6-1 and TRBJ2-5; TCRdb indicates TRBD2, and absent DNA this call remains unverified. The CDR3 runs to 15 residues. Looked up from germline, CDR1 is MNHNS and CDR2 is SASEGT. The chain's CDR3 is CARPRVTTHQETQYF.

The J gene is TRBJ1-5, the V gene TRBV28. The CDR3 spans 17 residues. Germline CDR1 is MDHEN and CDR2 is SYDVKM. CDR3 residues: CASSPRRNPSGNQPQHF.